Presented here are 16 T cell receptor beta chains from one specimen sequenced in a study of technical replicates of blood from several donors. Data came from immunoSEQ multiplex PCR; TCRdb stores just in-frame clones and leaves some out. The sample contains around 78,000 clones, approximately 95% of which appear only once. Sequencing used T cells isolated from PBMCs. The receptors come from a human donor in good health.

This chain uses TRBV28 with TRBJ2-7; no clear D. This CDR3 is built from 11 residues. CDR1 is MDHEN, CDR2 SYDVKM, per germline. Trimming pared 1 base from V and 7 bases from J, leaving 5 bases between. CDR3 protein: CASSLLTEQYF. The CDR3 DNA is TGTGCCAGCAGTTTATTAACTGAGCAGTACTTC.

This chain links TRBV5-1 with TRBJ2-2; D gene ambiguous. CDR1 is SGHRS and CDR2 is YFSETQ in the germline V gene. Trimming shortened V by 1 base and J by 4 bases, and 8 bases separated the two germline ends. The CDR3 is 14 residues long. The CDR3, as DNA: TGCGCCAGCAGCTTGTTTGAGGCCACCGGGGAGCTGTTTTTT. Protein: CASSLFEATGELFF.

J is TRBJ1-1 and V is TRBV6-6; no reliable D call. The CDR3 totals 13 residues. V lost 4 bases and J lost 2, with 8 bases in between. CDR1 and CDR2 (germline): MNHNY, SVGAGI (reference sequence). CDR3 amino acids: CASSSGRNTEAFF. The CDR3 nucleotides read TGTGCCAGCAGTTCCGGGAGAAACACTGAAGCTTTCTTT.

The chain joins TRBV19 to TRBJ2-7, with 8 bases matching TRBD2. Germline CDR1 and CDR2: LNHDA and SQIVND (reference sequence). With V trimmed by 3 bases and J by 1 base, 14 bases remained unmatched. This CDR3 has 18 amino acids. The CDR3 protein is CASSIILSSLAESYEQYF. CDR3 DNA: TGTGCCAGTAGTATCATCCTATCCTCACTAGCGGAATCCTACGAGCAGTACTTC.

This clone was seen once. This rearrangement joins TRBV7-9 to TRBJ1-1; D is ambiguous. The V and J ends lost 5 bases and 1 base respectively, with 8 bases between them. The CDR3 contains 13 residues. Germline CDR1 SEHNR, CDR2 FQNEAQ (reference sequence). CDR3 DNA: TGTGCCAGCAGCCGGGAGGGGAACACTGAAGCTTTCTTT. It yields the protein CASSREGNTEAFF. The full variable domain, its missing parts supplied by reference TRBV7-9 and TRBJ1-1, is DTGVSQNPRHKITKRGQNVTFRCDPISEHNRLYWYRQTLGQGPEFLTYFQNEAQLEKSRLLSDRFSAERPKGSFSTLEIQRTEQGDSAMYLCASSREGNTEAFFGQGTRLTVV.

This clone was detected a few times. The V and J genes are TRBV7-8 and TRBJ1-1; tentatively, D is TRBD1 (5 bases). Trimming cost V 1 base and J 4 bases, with 16 bases left between them. Germline CDR1 is SGHVS and CDR2 is FQNEAQ. The CDR3 is 16 amino acids. The CDR3 region has the DNA TGTGCCAGCAGCTTAGGGTGGGGGAGGAAAGGCACTGAAGCTTTCTTT. It is translated as CASSLGWGRKGTEAFF.

This rearrangement joins TRBV29-1 to TRBJ2-5, with no clear D. The CDR3 is made up of 13 amino acids. The V end was cut by 3 bases, the J end by 3 bases, with 11 bases between. Germline CDR1 is SQVTM and CDR2 is ANQGSEA. The CDR3 protein is CSVDPGDEETQYF. CDR3 nucleotides: TGCAGCGTTGACCCCGGTGATGAAGAGACCCAGTACTTC.

The CDR3 region has the DNA TGTGCCAGCTCACCACCCCTAGACAGGGAAGGTGGGGACACTGAAGCTTTCTTT. This encodes CASSPPLDREGGDTEAFF. The genes are TRBV18 and TRBJ1-1, with TRBD1 matching 7 bases. Losses at the gene ends were 0 bases for V and 3 bases for J; bases not matched to a gene: 13. The CDR3 is made up of 18 amino acids. Looked up from germline, CDR1 is KGHSH and CDR2 is LQKENI. Full variable domain (missing parts from reference TRBV18 and TRBJ1-1): NAGVMQNPRHLVRRRGQEARLRCSPMKGHSHVYWYRQLPEEGLKFMVYLQKENIIDESGMPKERFSAEFPKEGPSILRIQQVVRGDSAAYFCASSPPLDREGGDTEAFFGQGTRLTVV.

This clone appeared once. The CDR3 is CASSPPAGLNTEAFF. The CDR3 DNA follows: TGTGCCAGCAGTCCCCCCGCAGGGCTGAACACTGAAGCTTTCTTT. The rearrangement uses TRBV28 and TRBJ1-1, with D tentatively TRBD1 (5 bases). The CDR3 is 15 amino acids. From germline, CDR1 is MDHEN and CDR2 SYDVKM. Trimming left V 5 bases short and J 0 bases short, with 13 bases between. The full variable domain, with the rest looked up from reference TRBV28 and TRBJ1-1, is DVKVTQSSRYLVKRTGEKVFLECVQDMDHENMFWYRQDPGLGLRLIYFSYDVKMKEKGDIPEGYSVSREKKERFSLILESASTNQTSMYLCASSPPAGLNTEAFFGQGTRLTVV.

V and J are TRBV2 and TRBJ1-2; D gene unclear. Germline CDR1 reads SNHLY; CDR2 reads FYNNEI. Trimming took off 3 bases at V and 2 bases at J, with 10 bases between the two ends. This CDR3 is built from 14 residues. Here the CDR3 reads CASSEVGENYGYTF. DNA of the CDR3: TGTGCCAGCAGTGAGGTGGGAGAAAACTATGGCTACACCTTC.

The gene calls are TRBV5-1 and TRBJ1-3; TRBD1 aligns across 9 bases. CDR1 and CDR2 from the germline V gene are SGHRS and YFSETQ. Germline trimming cut 1 base from V and 5 bases from J; bases unmatched to any gene: 4. There are 15 residues in the CDR3. In nucleotides, the CDR3 is TGCGCCAGCAGCTTGTCGGGGACAGGGCGAAACACCATATATTTT. It specifies CASSLSGTGRNTIYF.

The J gene is TRBJ1-2, the V gene TRBV5-4; the match to TRBD1 covers 9 bases. V lost 0 bases, J lost 3 bases, and 3 bases stayed unmatched. Germline V gene sequence: CDR1 SGHNT, CDR2 YYREEE (reference sequence). This CDR3 region has 15 residues. CDR3 sequence (DNA): TGTGCCAGCAGCTTGGCGGGGACAGGGCACTATGGCTACACCTTC. Protein product: CASSLAGTGHYGYTF.

The chain carries TRBV4-1 and TRBJ2-3; no definite D call. Germline assignment: CDR1 MGHRA and CDR2 YSYEKL. V was shortened by 1 base and J by 0 bases, with 8 bases between the two germline ends. The CDR3 spans 15 residues. CDR3 region: CASSQVSASTDTQYF. CDR3 sequence (DNA): TGCGCCAGCAGCCAAGTCAGCGCCAGCACAGATACGCAGTATTTT.

The rearrangement links TRBV7-9 to TRBJ1-2; D gene unclear. This CDR3 has 13 residues. Trimming removed 3 bases at V and 8 bases at J, with 13 bases between. Per the germline V gene, CDR1 is SEHNR and CDR2 is FQNEAQ (reference sequence). CDR3 DNA: TGTGCCAGCAGCTTGAGAGGGATCGAGGGCTACACCTTC. It encodes CASSLRGIEGYTF.

This clone was seen a single time. Other DNA sequences in this specimen translate into the identical CDR3. The rearrangement uses TRBV5-1 and TRBJ2-5; D unclear. The length of the CDR3 is 12 residues. Germline V gene sequence: CDR1 SGHRS, CDR2 YFSETQ. With 4 bases removed from V and 4 bases from J, the gap between germline ends came to 8 bases. The CDR3: CASSPTGETQYF. DNA of the CDR3: TGCGCCAGCAGCCCGACGGGAGAGACCCAGTACTTC. Full variable domain (rest looked up from reference TRBV5-1 and TRBJ2-5): KAGVTQTPRYLIKTRGQQVTLSCSPISGHRSVSWYQQTPGQGLQFLFEYFSETQRNKGNFPGRFSGRQFSNSRSEMNVSTLELGDSALYLCASSPTGETQYFGPGTRLLVL.

The chain links TRBV29-1 to TRBJ2-7; 11 bases map to TRBD2. With 6 bases clipped from V and 6 bases from J, the junction kept 7 bases outside the gene matches. The germline V gene has CDR1 SQVTM and CDR2 ANQGSEA. The CDR3 extends over 13 amino acids. CDR3 region: CSVVLAGVGEQYF. CDR3 in DNA: TGCAGCGTGGTACTAGCGGGAGTCGGCGAGCAGTACTTC.